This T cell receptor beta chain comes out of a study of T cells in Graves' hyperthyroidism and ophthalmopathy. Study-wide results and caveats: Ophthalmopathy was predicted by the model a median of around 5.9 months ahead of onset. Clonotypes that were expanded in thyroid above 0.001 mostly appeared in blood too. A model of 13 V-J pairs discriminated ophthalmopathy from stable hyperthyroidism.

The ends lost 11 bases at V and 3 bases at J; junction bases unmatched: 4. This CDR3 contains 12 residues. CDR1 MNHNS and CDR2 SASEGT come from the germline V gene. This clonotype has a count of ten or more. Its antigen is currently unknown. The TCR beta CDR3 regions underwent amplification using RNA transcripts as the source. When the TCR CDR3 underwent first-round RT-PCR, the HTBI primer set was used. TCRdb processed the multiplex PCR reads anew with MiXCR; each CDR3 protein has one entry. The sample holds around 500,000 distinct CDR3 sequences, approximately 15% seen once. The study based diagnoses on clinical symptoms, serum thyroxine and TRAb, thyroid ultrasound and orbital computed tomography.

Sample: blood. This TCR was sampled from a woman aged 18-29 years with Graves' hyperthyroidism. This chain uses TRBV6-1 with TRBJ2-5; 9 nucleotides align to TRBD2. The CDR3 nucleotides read TGTGCCTGGGGACTAGCAGAAGAGACCCAGTACTTC. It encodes CAWGLAEETQYF.